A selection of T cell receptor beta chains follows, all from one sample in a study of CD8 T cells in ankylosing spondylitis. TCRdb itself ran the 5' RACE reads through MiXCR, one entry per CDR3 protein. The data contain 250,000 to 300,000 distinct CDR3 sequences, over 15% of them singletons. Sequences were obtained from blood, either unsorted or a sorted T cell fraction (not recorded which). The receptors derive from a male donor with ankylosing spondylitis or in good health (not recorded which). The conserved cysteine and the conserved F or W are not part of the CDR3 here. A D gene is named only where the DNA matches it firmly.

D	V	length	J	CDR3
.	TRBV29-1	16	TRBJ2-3	SVELWERTGLPTDTQY
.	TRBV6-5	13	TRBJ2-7	ASSYSLQGLGEQY
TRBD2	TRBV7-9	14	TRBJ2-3	ASSLASSGGGDTQY
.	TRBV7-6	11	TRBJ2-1	ASSSNVGGEQF
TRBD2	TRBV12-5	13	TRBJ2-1	ASGFLAGSYNEQF
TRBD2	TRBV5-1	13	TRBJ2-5	ASSPGLAGSETQY
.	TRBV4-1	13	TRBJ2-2	ASSQGPGGTGELF
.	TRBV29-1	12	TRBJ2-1	SVEGAGNYNEQF
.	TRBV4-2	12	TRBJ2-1	ASSQKGWDNEQF
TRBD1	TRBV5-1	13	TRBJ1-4	ASSTEGANNEKLF
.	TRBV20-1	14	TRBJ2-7	SAEVFMDGSSYEQY
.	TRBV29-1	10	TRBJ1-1	SVLIMNTEAF
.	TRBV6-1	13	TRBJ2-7	ASANLDASSYEQY
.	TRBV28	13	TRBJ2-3	ASSFLRGSSDTQY
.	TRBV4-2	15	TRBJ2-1	ASSQESAGSSYNEQF